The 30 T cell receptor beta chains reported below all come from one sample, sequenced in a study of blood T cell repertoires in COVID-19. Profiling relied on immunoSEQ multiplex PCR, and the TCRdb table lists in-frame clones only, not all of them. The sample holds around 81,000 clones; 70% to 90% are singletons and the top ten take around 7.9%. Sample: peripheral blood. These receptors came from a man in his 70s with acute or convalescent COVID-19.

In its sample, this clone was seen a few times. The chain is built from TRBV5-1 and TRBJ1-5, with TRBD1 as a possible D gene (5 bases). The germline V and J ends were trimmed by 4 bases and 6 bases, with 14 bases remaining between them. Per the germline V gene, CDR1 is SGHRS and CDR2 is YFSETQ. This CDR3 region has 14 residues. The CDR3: CASSPMGGGQPQHF. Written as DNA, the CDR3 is TGCGCCAGCAGCCCAATGGGGGGAGGTCAGCCCCAGCATTTT.

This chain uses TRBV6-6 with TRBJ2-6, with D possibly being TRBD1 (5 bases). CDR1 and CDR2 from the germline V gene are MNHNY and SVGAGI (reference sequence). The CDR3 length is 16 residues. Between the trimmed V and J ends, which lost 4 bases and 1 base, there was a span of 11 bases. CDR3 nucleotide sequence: TGTGCCAGCAGTTCCAGGGTACTATCTGGGGCCAACGTCCTGACTTTC. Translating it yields CASSSRVLSGANVLTF.

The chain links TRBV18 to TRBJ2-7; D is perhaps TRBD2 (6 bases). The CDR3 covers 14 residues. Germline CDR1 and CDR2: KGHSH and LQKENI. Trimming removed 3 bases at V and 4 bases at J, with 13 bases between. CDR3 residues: CASSPLGGGYEQYF. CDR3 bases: TGTGCCAGCTCACCCCTGGGAGGAGGATACGAGCAGTACTTC.

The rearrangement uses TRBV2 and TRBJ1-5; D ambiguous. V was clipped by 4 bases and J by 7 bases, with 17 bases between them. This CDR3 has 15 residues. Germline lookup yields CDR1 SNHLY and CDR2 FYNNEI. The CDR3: CASSVEELPGQPQHF. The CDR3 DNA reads TGTGCCAGCAGTGTCGAAGAACTTCCCGGGCAGCCCCAGCATTTT.

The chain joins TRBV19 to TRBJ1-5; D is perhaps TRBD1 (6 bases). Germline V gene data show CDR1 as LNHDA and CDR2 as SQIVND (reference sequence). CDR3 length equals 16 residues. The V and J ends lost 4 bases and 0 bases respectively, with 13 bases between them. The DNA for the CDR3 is TGTGCCAGTAGTAGCTCGGACAGCTATAGCAATCAGCCCCAGCATTTT. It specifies CASSSSDSYSNQPQHF.

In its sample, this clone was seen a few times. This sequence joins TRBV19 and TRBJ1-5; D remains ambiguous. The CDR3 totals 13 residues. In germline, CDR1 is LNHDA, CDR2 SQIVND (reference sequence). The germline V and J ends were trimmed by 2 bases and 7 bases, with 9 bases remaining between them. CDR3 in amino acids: CASSIREGQPQHF. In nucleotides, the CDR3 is TGTGCCAGTAGTATACGGGAAGGCCAGCCCCAGCATTTT. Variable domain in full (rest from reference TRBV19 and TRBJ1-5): DGGITQSPKYLFRKEGQNVTLSCEQNLNHDAMYWYRQDPGQGLRLIYYSQIVNDFQKGDIAEGYSVSREKKESFPLTVTSAQKNPTAFYLCASSIREGQPQHFGDGTRLSIL.

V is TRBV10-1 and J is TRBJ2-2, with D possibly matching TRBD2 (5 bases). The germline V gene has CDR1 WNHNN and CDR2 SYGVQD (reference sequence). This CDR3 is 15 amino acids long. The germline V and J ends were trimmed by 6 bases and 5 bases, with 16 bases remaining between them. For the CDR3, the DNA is TGCGCCAGCAGCCCCGGCGGGTTAGGAACCGGGGAGCTGTTTTTT. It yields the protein CASSPGGLGTGELFF.

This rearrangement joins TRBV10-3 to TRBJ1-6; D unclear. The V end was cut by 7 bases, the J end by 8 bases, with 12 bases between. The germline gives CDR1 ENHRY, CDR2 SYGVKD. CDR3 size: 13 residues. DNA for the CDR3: TGTGCCATCAAATCGGCTCGGGATTCACCCCTCCACTTT. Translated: CAIKSARDSPLHF.

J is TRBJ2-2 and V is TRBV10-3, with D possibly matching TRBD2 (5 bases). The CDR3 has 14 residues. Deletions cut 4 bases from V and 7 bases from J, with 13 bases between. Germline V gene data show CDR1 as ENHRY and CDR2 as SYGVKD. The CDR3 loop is CAISGGEGFGELFF. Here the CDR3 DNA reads TGTGCCATCAGTGGGGGAGAAGGTTTCGGGGAGCTGTTTTTT.

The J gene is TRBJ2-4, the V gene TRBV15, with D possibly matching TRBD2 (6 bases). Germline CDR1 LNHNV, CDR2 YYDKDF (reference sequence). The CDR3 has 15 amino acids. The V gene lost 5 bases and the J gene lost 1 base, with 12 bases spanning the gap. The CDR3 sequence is CATSESRGAKNIQYF. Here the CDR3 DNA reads TGTGCCACCAGCGAGTCTCGGGGGGCCAAAAACATTCAGTACTTC.

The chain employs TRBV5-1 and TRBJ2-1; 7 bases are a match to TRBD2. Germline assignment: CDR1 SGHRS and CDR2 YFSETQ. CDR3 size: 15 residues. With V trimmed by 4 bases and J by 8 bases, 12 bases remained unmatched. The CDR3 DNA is TGCGCCAGCAGCACAAGGGTGAGCGGGGCACATGAGCAGTTCTTC. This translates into CASSTRVSGAHEQFF. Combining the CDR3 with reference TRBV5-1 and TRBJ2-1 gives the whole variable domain KAGVTQTPRYLIKTRGQQVTLSCSPISGHRSVSWYQQTPGQGLQFLFEYFSETQRNKGNFPGRFSGRQFSNSRSEMNVSTLELGDSALYLCASSTRVSGAHEQFFGPGTRLTVL.

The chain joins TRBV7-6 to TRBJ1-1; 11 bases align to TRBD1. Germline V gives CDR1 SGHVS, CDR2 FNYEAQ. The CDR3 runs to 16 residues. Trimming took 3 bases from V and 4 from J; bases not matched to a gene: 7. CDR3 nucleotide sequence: TGTGCCAGCAGCTTCAGGACAGGGGGCGCGGGCACTGAAGCTTTCTTT. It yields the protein CASSFRTGGAGTEAFF.

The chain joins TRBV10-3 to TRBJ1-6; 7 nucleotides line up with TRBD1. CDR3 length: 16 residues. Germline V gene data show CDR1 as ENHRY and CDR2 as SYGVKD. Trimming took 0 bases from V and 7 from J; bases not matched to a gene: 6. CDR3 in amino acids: CAISESSRGTNSPLHF. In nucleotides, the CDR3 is TGTGCCATCAGTGAGTCGAGCAGGGGGACGAATTCACCCCTCCACTTT.

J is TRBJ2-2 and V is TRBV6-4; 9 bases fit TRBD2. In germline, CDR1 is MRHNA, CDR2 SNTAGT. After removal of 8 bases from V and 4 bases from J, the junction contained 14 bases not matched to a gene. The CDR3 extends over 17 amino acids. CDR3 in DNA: TGTGCCAGCCGCATGTTCGGCGGGGGGGCCGGCACCGGGGAGCTGTTTTTT. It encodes CASRMFGGGAGTGELFF.

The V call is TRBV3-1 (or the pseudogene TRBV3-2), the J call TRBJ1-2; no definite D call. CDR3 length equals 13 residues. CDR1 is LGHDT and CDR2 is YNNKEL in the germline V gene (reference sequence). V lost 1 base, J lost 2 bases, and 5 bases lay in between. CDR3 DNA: TGTGCCAGCAGCCAAGTACAGAACTATGGCTACACCTTC. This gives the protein CASSQVQNYGYTF.

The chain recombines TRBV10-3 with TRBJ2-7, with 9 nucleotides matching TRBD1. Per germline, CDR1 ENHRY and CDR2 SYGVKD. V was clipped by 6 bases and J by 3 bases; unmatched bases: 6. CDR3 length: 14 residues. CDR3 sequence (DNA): TGTGCCATCAGCACCGGGACAGGGTACTACGAGCAGTACTTC. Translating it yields CAISTGTGYYEQYF.

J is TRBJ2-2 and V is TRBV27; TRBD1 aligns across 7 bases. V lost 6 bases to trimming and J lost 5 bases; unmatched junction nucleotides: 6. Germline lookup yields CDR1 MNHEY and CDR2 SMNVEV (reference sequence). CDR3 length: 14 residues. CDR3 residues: CASRRQGWTGELFF. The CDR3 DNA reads TGTGCCAGCAGGAGACAGGGATGGACCGGGGAGCTGTTTTTT.

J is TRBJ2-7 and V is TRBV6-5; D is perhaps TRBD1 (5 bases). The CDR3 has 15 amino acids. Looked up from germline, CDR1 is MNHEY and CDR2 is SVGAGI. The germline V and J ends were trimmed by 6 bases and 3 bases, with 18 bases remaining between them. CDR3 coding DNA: TGTGCCAGCAGCCCAACAGGTACTGGTGTCTACGAGCAGTACTTC. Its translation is CASSPTGTGVYEQYF.

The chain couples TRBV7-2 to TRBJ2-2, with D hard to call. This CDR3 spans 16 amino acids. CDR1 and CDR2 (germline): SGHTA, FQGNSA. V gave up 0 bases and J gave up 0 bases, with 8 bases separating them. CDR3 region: CASSLAGPPNTGELFF. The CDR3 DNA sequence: TGTGCCAGCAGCTTAGCGGGCCCACCGAACACCGGGGAGCTGTTTTTT.

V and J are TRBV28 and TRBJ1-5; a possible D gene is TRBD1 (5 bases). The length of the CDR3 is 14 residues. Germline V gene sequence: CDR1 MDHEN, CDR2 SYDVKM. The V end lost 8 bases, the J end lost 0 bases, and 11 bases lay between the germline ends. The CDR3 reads CASVRDFSNQPQHF. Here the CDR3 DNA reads TGTGCCAGCGTCCGGGACTTTAGCAATCAGCCCCAGCATTTT.

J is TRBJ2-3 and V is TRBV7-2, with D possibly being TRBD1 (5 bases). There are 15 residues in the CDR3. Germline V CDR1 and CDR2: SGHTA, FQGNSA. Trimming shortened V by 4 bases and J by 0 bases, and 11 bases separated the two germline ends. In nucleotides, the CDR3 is TGTGCCAGCAGCTCCCCTTCAGGGAGCACAGATACGCAGTATTTT. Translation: CASSSPSGSTDTQYF. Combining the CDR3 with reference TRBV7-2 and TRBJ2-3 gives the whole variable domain GAGVSQSPSNKVTEKGKDVELRCDPISGHTALYWYRQSLGQGLEFLIYFQGNSAPDKSGLPSDRFSAERTGGSVSTLTIQRTQQEDSAVYLCASSSPSGSTDTQYFGPGTRLTVL.

As DNA, the CDR3 is TGTGCCAGCAGTTTATGGTTGGGACAGGGGGCGGCCCAGCATTTT. Translation gives CASSLWLGQGAAQHF. V is TRBV28 and J is TRBJ1-5; 12 bases are shared with TRBD1. CDR1 is MDHEN, CDR2 SYDVKM, per germline. This CDR3 contains 15 residues. Trimming cost V 0 bases and J 11 bases; bases outside gene matches: 5.

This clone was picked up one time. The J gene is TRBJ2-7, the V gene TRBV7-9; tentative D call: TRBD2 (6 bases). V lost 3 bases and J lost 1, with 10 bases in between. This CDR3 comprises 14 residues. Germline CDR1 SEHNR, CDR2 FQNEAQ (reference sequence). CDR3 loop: CASSLATRSYEQYF. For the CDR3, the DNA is TGTGCCAGCAGCTTGGCGACTAGATCCTACGAGCAGTACTTC.

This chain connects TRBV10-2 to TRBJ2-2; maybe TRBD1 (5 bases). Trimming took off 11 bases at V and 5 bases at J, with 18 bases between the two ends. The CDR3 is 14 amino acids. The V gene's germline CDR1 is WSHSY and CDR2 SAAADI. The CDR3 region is CAGYAGIGTGELFF. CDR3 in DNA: TGCGCCGGCTACGCAGGGATTGGTACCGGGGAGCTGTTTTTT.

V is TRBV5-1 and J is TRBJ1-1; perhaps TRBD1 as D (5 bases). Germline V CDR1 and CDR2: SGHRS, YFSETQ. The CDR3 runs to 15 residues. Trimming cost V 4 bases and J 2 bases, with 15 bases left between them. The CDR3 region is CASSLPETANTEAFF. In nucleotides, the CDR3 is TGCGCCAGCAGCCTCCCCGAGACAGCAAACACTGAAGCTTTCTTT.

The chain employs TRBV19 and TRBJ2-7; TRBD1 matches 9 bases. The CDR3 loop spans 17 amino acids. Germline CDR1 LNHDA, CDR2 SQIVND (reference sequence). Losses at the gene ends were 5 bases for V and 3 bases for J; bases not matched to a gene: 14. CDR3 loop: CASSPSGVGQGNYEQYF. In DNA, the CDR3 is TGTGCCAGTAGTCCCTCGGGGGTAGGACAGGGGAACTACGAGCAGTACTTC.

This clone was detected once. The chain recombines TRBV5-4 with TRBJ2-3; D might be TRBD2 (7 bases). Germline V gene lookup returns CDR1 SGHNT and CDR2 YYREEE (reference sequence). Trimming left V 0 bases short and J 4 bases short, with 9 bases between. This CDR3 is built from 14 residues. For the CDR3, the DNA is TGTGCCAGCAGCTTGGCCGGGGGGCCAGATACGCAGTATTTT. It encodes CASSLAGGPDTQYF. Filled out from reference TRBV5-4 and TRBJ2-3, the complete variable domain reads ETGVTQSPTHLIKTRGQQVTLRCSSQSGHNTVSWYQQALGQGPQFIFQYYREEENGRGNFPPRFSGLQFPNYSSELNVNALELDDSALYLCASSLAGGPDTQYFGPGTRLTVL.

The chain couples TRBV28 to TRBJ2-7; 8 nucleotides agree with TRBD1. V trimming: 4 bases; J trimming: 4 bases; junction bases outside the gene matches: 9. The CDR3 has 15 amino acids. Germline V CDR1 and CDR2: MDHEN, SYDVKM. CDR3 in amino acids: CASSYRRGQSYEQYF. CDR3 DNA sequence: TGTGCCAGCAGTTATCGCAGGGGGCAATCGTACGAGCAGTACTTC.

CDR3 sequence: CSVDFGEAGNTIYF. The CDR3 DNA follows: TGCAGCGTTGATTTCGGGGAGGCTGGAAACACCATATATTTT. The chain recombines TRBV29-1 with TRBJ1-3, with D uncertain. CDR1 and CDR2 from the germline V gene are SQVTM and ANQGSEA. V shed 3 bases and J shed 2 bases, with 11 bases lying between them. The CDR3 covers 14 residues. The full variable domain, with the rest looked up from reference TRBV29-1 and TRBJ1-3, is SAVISQKPSRDICQRGTSLTIQCQVDSQVTMMFWYRQQPGQSLTLIATANQGSEATYESGFVIDKFPISRPNLTFSTLTVSNMSPEDSSIYLCSVDFGEAGNTIYFGEGSWLTVV.

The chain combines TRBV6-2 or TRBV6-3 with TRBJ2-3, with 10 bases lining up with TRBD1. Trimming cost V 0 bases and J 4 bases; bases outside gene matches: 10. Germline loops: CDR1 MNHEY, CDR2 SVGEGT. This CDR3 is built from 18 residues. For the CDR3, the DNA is TGTGCCAGCAGTTACTCAGACAGGGGGCCCCCCGCGGCAGATACGCAGTATTTT. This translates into CASSYSDRGPPAADTQYF.